Sequencing of this TCR beta chain was carried out in a study of T cell clonality in common variable immunodeficiency. Study-wide points: CVID subjects shared fewer TCRbeta clones than healthy controls did. What drives increased CVID clonality needs T cell subpopulation sequencing.

Sequencing input was equivalent genomic DNA from CVID and controls. Sequencing used immunoSEQ multiplex PCR; TCRdb keeps in-frame clones, though not all of them. The specimen has roughly 42,000 clones, none found just once. This CDR3 is 16 amino acids long. V shed 6 bases and J 1 base; nucleotides not matched to a gene: 9. CDR1 and CDR2 (germline): LNHDA, SQIVND (reference sequence). The table lists this clone with many counts. Its matching antigen is unknown. Read sequence stops 3 residues before the CDR3 end, and the germline J gene provides the missing end. The J gene is TRBJ1-1, the V gene TRBV19, with 9 nucleotides matching TRBD1. Source material: peripheral blood mononuclear cells. The receptor was isolated from a person between 18 and 75 years old in good health. The CDR3 bases that were read are TGTGCCAGTAGCCTATTGGACAGGGGCAGGAACACTGAA. Amino acids: CASSLLDRGRNTE. The full CDR3 protein reads CASSLLDRGRNTEAFF. The full variable domain, completed using reference TRBV19 and TRBJ1-1, is DGGITQSPKYLFRKEGQNVTLSCEQNLNHDAMYWYRQDPGQGLRLIYYSQIVNDFQKGDIAEGYSVSREKKESFPLTVTSAQKNPTAFYLCASSLLDRGRNTEAFFGQGTRLTVV.